The 2 T cell receptor beta chains below were found in one sample sequenced in a study of cytotoxic CD8 clonotypes in ibrutinib-treated CLL. Sequenced by immunoSEQ multiplex PCR; TCRdb stores in-frame clones only, minus some. Among approximately 280,000 clones listed, approximately 76% were seen once. The specimen comprised PBMCs, sampled at disease progression, from a patient treated with ibrutinib. The receptors derive from a human donor with chronic lymphocytic leukemia.

The V gene is TRBV5-6, the J gene TRBJ2-5; 8 bases are a match to TRBD1. Germline V lookup: CDR1 SGHDT, CDR2 YYEEEE. The CDR3 extends over 13 amino acids. The trim removed 3 bases at V and 5 bases at J, leaving 3 bases unmatched. The CDR3 coding sequence is TGTGCCAGCAGCTCAGGGGGCGATGAGACCCAGTACTTC. Its protein is CASSSGGDETQYF.

The chain links TRBV7-9 to TRBJ2-7, with TRBD1 matching 12 bases. Germline V CDR1 and CDR2: SEHNR, FQNEAQ (reference sequence). CDR3 length equals 17 residues. Trimming removed 3 bases from V and 4 bases from J; junction bases left unmatched: 10. The CDR3 loop reads CASSFSVRDRGQYEQYF. CDR3 in DNA: TGTGCCAGCAGCTTTTCGGTTCGGGACAGGGGGCAGTACGAGCAGTACTTC.